Shown below are 16 T cell receptor beta chains from a single sample sequenced in a study of blood T cell repertoires in COVID-19. Some clones are missing from TCRdb's copy, which holds only in-frame ones; the method was immunoSEQ multiplex PCR. The data contain around 53,000 clones, 85% to 95% of them seen just once; the ten biggest clones take up approximately 3%. The sample was peripheral blood. All receptors derive from a human donor in a cohort sampled during active COVID-19.

The rearrangement links TRBV27 to TRBJ2-1; 7 bases align to TRBD2. Germline V lookup: CDR1 MNHEY, CDR2 SMNVEV (reference sequence). Trimming removed 9 bases from V and 7 bases from J; junction bases left unmatched: 6. This CDR3 is built from 12 residues. The CDR3 is CASLDSGNEQFF. The CDR3 DNA is TGTGCCAGTCTGGATAGCGGGAATGAGCAGTTCTTC.

Written as DNA, the CDR3 is TGTGCCACCAGTGAGACAGGGGTGGATGAAAAACTGTTTTTT. As protein: CATSETGVDEKLFF. This chain links TRBV24-1 with TRBJ1-4; TRBD1 agrees at 8 bases. Germline CDR1 reads KGHDR; CDR2 reads SFDVKD. CDR3 size: 14 residues. With V trimmed by 4 bases and J by 6 bases, 3 bases remained unmatched.

V gene TRBV4-1 combines with J gene TRBJ2-3, with 7 bases identical to TRBD2. The CDR3 is 15 amino acids. Trimming took 2 bases from V and 2 from J; bases not matched to a gene: 4. In germline, CDR1 is MGHRA, CDR2 YSYEKL. Written as DNA, the CDR3 is TGCGCCAGCAGCCAATTAGGACTAGTCACAGATACGCAGTATTTT. Translation gives CASSQLGLVTDTQYF.

The V gene is TRBV19, the J gene TRBJ2-5; maybe TRBD2 (6 bases). The CDR3 covers 13 residues. Germline V gives CDR1 LNHDA, CDR2 SQIVND (reference sequence). Trimming took 6 bases from V and 5 from J, leaving 13 bases between them. The CDR3 DNA follows: TGTGCCAGTAGCCAGCATGGGGGGGAGACCCAGTACTTC. This gives the protein CASSQHGGETQYF.

This clone appeared once. The rearrangement links TRBV4-2 to TRBJ2-3; TRBD2 is a possible D gene (6 bases). The germline V gene encodes CDR1 LGHNA and CDR2 YNFKEQ. Deletions cut 0 bases from V and 0 bases from J, with 10 bases between. CDR3 length: 16 residues. CDR3 in amino acids: CASSQDNGRSTDTQYF. CDR3 sequence (DNA): TGTGCCAGCAGCCAAGATAACGGGAGAAGCACAGATACGCAGTATTTT.

The rearrangement joins TRBV19 to TRBJ2-3; D gene uncertain. CDR1 and CDR2 (germline): LNHDA, SQIVND (reference sequence). Trimming cost V 4 bases and J 7 bases, with 12 bases left between them. The CDR3 is 13 amino acids. DNA of the CDR3: TGTGCCAGTAGTAGCACAAAACCTTATACGCAGTATTTT. This gives the protein CASSSTKPYTQYF.

The rearrangement joins TRBV15 to TRBJ1-1; 8 bases align to TRBD1. Unmatched junction bases numbered 2, after V lost 0 bases and J lost 5 bases. In germline, CDR1 is LNHNV, CDR2 YYDKDF (reference sequence). The CDR3 is 14 residues long. In nucleotides, the CDR3 is TGTGCCACCAGCAGAGAAACAGGGGGTACTGAAGCTTTCTTT. This codes for CATSRETGGTEAFF.

The chain carries TRBV6-1 and TRBJ2-1, with 8 bases matching TRBD2. CDR1 and CDR2 from the germline V gene are MNHNS and SASEGT. The CDR3 loop spans 16 amino acids. The trim removed 2 bases at V and 5 bases at J, leaving 8 bases unmatched. CDR3: CASSELSGRRDNEQFF. In DNA, the CDR3 is TGTGCCAGCAGTGAACTAAGCGGGAGAAGGGACAATGAGCAGTTCTTC.

The chain joins TRBV7-6 to TRBJ2-5; the match to TRBD2 covers 8 bases. Per germline, CDR1 SGHVS and CDR2 FNYEAQ. The junction had 9 bases not matched to a gene; V was cut back by 5 bases and J by 4 bases. This CDR3 region has 15 residues. The CDR3 spells CASSPDAGGGETQYF. The CDR3 DNA reads TGTGCCAGCAGCCCTGACGCGGGGGGCGGAGAGACCCAGTACTTC.

In DNA form, the CDR3 reads TGTGCCAGTAGTCCGGGACTAGCACAAATCGAGGAGCAGTTCTTC. Translation: CASSPGLAQIEEQFF. The rearrangement uses TRBV19 and TRBJ2-1, with TRBD2 matching 9 bases. CDR1 LNHDA and CDR2 SQIVND come from the germline V gene (reference sequence). The CDR3 is 15 residues long. With 5 bases clipped from V and 10 bases from J, the junction kept 12 bases outside the gene matches.

This clone was counted a single time. V gene TRBV27 combines with J gene TRBJ2-1; D is possibly TRBD1 (7 bases). Trimming cost V 5 bases and J 10 bases, with 15 bases left between them. The length of the CDR3 is 13 residues. Per germline, CDR1 MNHEY and CDR2 SMNVEV (reference sequence). The CDR3 sequence is CASSPGGTREQFF. CDR3 nucleotides: TGTGCCAGCAGTCCAGGGGGGACCCGCGAGCAGTTCTTC.

The chain couples TRBV10-1 to TRBJ2-1, with D perhaps TRBD2 (7 bases). Germline-derived CDR1 and CDR2 are WNHNN and SYGVQD (reference sequence). V shed 2 bases and J shed 6 bases, with 17 bases lying between them. CDR3 size: 16 residues. The CDR3 DNA reads TGCGCCAGCAGTGAGACTAGGGGGGGCCTATTCAATGAGCAGTTCTTC. Translated: CASSETRGGLFNEQFF.

The chain carries TRBV30 and TRBJ1-2, with D hard to call. The V and J ends lost 1 base and 8 bases respectively, with 8 bases between them. The germline V gene has CDR1 GTSNPN and CDR2 SVGIG (reference sequence). The CDR3 is 11 residues long. The CDR3 spells CAWSEAGGYTF. The CDR3 coding sequence is TGTGCCTGGAGTGAGGCGGGGGGCTACACCTTC.

This clone was seen only a few times. The chain links TRBV19 to TRBJ1-1, with TRBD1 as a possible D gene (5 bases). V was pared by 0 bases and J by 0 bases, with 11 bases between. This CDR3 has 16 amino acids. CDR1 and CDR2 (germline): LNHDA, SQIVND (reference sequence). The CDR3 region has the DNA TGTGCCAGTAGTATAGACAGGGATCGGATGAACACTGAAGCTTTCTTT. Residues: CASSIDRDRMNTEAFF. Together with reference TRBV19 and TRBJ1-1, the CDR3 gives the full variable domain: DGGITQSPKYLFRKEGQNVTLSCEQNLNHDAMYWYRQDPGQGLRLIYYSQIVNDFQKGDIAEGYSVSREKKESFPLTVTSAQKNPTAFYLCASSIDRDRMNTEAFFGQGTRLTVV.

The chain recombines TRBV5-1 with TRBJ1-1; TRBD1 is a possible D gene (5 bases). The germline gives CDR1 SGHRS, CDR2 YFSETQ. This CDR3 region has 18 residues. V lost 0 bases and J 0 bases, leaving 18 bases between the germline ends. CDR3 sequence (DNA): TGCGCCAGCAGCTTGGCGATTTTAGGGGTTAAAATGAACACTGAAGCTTTCTTT. Translation gives CASSLAILGVKMNTEAFF.

V is TRBV5-1 and J is TRBJ1-2; possibly TRBD1 for D (5 bases). The CDR3 consists of 13 residues. Germline loops: CDR1 SGHRS, CDR2 YFSETQ. The V and J ends lost 2 bases and 8 bases respectively, with 13 bases between them. The CDR3 sequence is CASSFSGVFGYTF. CDR3 nucleotide sequence: TGCGCCAGCAGCTTCTCGGGGGTGTTCGGCTACACCTTC.